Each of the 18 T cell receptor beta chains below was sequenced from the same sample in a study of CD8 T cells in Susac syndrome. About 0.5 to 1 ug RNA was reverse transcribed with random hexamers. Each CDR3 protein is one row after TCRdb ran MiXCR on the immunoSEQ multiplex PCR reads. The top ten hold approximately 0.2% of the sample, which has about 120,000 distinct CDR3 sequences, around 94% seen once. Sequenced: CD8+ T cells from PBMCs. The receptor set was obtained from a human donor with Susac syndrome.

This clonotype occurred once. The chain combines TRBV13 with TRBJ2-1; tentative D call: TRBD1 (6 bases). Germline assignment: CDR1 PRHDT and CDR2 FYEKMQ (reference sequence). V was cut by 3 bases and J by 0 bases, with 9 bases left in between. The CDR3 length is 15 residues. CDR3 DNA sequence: TGTGCCAGCAGCTTGAGGGGGAACTCCTACAATGAGCAGTTCTTC. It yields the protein CASSLRGNSYNEQFF.

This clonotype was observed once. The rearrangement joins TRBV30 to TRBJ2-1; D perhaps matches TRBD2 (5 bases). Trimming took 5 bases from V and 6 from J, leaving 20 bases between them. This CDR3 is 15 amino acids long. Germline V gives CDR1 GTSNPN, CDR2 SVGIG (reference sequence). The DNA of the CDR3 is TGTGCCTGGGGACCCGTGCGGGTCACTGGCAATGAGCAGTTCTTC. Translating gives CAWGPVRVTGNEQFF.

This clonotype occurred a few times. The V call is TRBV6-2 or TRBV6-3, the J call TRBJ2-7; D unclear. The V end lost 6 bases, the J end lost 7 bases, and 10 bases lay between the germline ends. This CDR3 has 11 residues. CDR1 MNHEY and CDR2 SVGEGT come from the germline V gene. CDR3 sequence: CASSYRLEQYF. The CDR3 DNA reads TGTGCCAGCAGCTACCGCCTGGAGCAGTACTTC.

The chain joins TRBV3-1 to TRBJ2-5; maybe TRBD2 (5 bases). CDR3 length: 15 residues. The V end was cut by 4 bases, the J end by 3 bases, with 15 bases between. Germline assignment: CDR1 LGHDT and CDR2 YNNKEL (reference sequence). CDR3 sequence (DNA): TGTGCCAGCAGCCTGAACGGGATGATAGAAGAGACCCAGTACTTC. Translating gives CASSLNGMIEETQYF.

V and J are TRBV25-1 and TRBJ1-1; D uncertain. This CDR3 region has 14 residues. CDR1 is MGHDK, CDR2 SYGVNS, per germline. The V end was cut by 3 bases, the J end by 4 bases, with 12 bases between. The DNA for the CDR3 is TGTGCCAGCAGTGATTCCGGGAGGGCCACTGAAGCTTTCTTT. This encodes CASSDSGRATEAFF.

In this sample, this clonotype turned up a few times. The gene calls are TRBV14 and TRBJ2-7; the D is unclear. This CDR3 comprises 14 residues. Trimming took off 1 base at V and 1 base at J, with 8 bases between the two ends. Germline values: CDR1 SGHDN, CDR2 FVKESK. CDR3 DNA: TGTGCCAGCAGCCAAGTTGGCAGATCCTACGAGCAGTACTTC. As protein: CASSQVGRSYEQYF.

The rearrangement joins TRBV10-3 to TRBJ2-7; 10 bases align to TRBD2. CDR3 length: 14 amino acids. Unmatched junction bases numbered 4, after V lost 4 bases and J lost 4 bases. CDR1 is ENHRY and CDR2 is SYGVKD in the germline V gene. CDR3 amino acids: CAISGLAGEYEQYF. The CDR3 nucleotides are TGTGCCATCAGTGGTCTAGCGGGAGAGTACGAGCAGTACTTC.

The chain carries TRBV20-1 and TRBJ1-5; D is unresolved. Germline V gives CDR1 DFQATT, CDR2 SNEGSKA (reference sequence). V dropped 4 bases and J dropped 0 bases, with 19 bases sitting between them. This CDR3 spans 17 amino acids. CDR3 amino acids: CSATSFPGADSNQPQHF. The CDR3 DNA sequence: TGCAGTGCTACAAGTTTCCCCGGTGCGGATAGCAATCAGCCCCAGCATTTT.

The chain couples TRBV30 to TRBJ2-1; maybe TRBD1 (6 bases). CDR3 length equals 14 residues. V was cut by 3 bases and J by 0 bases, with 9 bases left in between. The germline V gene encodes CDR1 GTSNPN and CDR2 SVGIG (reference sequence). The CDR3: CAWRGGPSYNEQFF. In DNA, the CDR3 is TGTGCCTGGAGAGGGGGACCCTCCTACAATGAGCAGTTCTTC.

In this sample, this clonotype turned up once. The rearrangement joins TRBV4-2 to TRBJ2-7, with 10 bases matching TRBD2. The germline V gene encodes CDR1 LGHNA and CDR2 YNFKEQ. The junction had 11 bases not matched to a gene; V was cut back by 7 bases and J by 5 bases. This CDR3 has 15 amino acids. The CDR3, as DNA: TGTGCCAGCACCGCTAGCGGGAGTATTCCCCACGAGCAGTACTTC. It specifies CASTASGSIPHEQYF.

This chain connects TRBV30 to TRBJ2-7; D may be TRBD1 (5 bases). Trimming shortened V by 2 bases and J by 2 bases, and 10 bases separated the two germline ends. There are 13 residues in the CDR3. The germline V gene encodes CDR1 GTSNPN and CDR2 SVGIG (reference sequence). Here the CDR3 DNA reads TGTGCCTGGAGTAGACAGAAGACCTACGAGCAGTACTTC. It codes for CAWSRQKTYEQYF.

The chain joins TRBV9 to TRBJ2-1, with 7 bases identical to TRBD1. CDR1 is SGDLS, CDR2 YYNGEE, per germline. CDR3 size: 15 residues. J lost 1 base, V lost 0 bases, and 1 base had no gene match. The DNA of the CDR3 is TGTGCCAGCAGCGTAGGGGACAGTTCCTACAATGAGCAGTTCTTC. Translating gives CASSVGDSSYNEQFF.

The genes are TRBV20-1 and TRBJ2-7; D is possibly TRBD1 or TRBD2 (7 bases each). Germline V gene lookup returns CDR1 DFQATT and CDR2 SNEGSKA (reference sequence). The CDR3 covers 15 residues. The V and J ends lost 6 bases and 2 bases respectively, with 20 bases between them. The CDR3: CSAGSIRGGAYEQYF. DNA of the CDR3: TGCAGTGCGGGATCGATCAGGGGGGGGGCCTACGAGCAGTACTTC.

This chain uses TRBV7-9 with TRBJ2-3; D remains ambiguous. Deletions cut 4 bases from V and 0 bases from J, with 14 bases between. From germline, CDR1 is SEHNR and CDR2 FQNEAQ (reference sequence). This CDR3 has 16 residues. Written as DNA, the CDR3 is TGTGCCAGCAGCTCCACGGCTCAGACTAGCACAGATACGCAGTATTTT. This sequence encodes CASSSTAQTSTDTQYF.

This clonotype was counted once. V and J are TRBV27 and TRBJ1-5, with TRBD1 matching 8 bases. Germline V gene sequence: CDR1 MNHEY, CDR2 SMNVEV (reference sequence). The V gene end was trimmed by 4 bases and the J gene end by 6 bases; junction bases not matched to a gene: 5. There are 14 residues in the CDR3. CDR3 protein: CASSSGGAGQPQHF. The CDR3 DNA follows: TGTGCCAGCAGTTCAGGGGGCGCCGGTCAGCCCCAGCATTTT.

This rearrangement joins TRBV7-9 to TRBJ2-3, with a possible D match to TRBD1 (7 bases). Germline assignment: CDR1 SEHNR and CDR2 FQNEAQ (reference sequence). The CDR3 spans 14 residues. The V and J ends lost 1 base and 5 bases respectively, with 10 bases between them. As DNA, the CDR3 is TGTGCCAGCAGCTTAGTGCAGGGGGGAGATACGCAGTATTTT. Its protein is CASSLVQGGDTQYF.

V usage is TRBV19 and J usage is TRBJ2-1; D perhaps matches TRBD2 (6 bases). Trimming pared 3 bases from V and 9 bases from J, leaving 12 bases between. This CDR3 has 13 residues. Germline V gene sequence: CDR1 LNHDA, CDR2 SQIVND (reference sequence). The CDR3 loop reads CASSIGGTSEQFF. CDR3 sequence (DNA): TGTGCCAGTAGTATCGGCGGGACTTCTGAGCAGTTCTTC.

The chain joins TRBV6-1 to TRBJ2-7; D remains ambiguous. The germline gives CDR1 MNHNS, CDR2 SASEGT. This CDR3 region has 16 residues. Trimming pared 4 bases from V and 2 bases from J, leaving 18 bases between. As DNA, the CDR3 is TGTGCCAGCAGTGGGACCAACGGGCAGTCCCCCTACGAGCAGTACTTC. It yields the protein CASSGTNGQSPYEQYF.